The T cell receptor beta chain described here comes from a study of shared T cell receptors in the human thymus. Sequencing was performed with immunoSEQ multiplex PCR; in TCRdb, only in-frame clones are kept and a portion is missing. The sample lists 700,000 or so clones; 75% to 90% were seen once. This CDR3 has 15 residues. V lost 8 bases and J lost 7; bases outside the gene matches: 13. The germline V gene encodes CDR1 ENHRY and CDR2 SYGVKD. Another study also made use of these data, one on human thymus T cells. This second report adds: Congenital heart defects were the reason for the corrective surgery that the donors, healthy Finnish infants, were having.

The receptor was derived from a girl in the first two years of life with a congenital heart defect. The chain carries TRBV10-3 and TRBJ1-2, with 10 bases matching TRBD1. Source material: thymocytes. CDR3 nucleotide sequence: TGTGCCATCGGGCTAGGACAGGGGGTAGTCGGTGGCTACACCTTC. This translates into CAIGLGQGVVGGYTF.